This T cell receptor beta chain derives from a study of blood T cell repertoires in COVID-19. Study summary: T cells, B-cell-depleted T cells, or PBMCs provided the cDNA or gDNA that served as material.

Authors' analysis steps: Cell counts per sample came from amplifying reference gene primers. Profiled with immunoSEQ multiplex PCR; TCRdb holds only in-frame clones, not every one. The DNA was the basis for D and trimming; V, J and clone size are from that table. Of about 170,000 clones in the sample, roughly 82% are singletons; the top ten hold 7%. The Seattle patients joined while their infection was active and were tracked longitudinally afterward. The germline CDR1 and CDR2 sequences are ENHRY and SYGVKD. This CDR3 is built from 11 residues. V lost 4 bases and J lost 14, with 14 bases in between. Material: peripheral blood. This clonotype was obtained from a woman between 40 and 50 years old with COVID-19, enrolled during active disease. The chain combines TRBV10-3 with TRBJ1-2, with a tentative D call TRBD1 (6 bases). The chain's CDR3 is CAISGGPTETF. CDR3 DNA: TGTGCCATCAGTGGGGGGCCCACGGAAACCTTC.